The T cell receptor (beta chain) described here comes from a study of human T cells and chemical hapten exposure. General study points: Counts of TCRs expanded at PT1 correlated positively with patch test score.

J lost 7 bases, V lost 0 bases, and 10 bases had no gene match. CDR3 size: 17 residues. Germline assignment: CDR1 MNHEY and CDR2 SVGAGI. As for time point: pre-sensitization, week 0. Treatment noted: therapeutic diphenylcyclopropenone sensitization with weekly scalp DPC. This clonotype was observed many times. Antigen: not known. One entry per CDR3 protein, called by TCRdb with MiXCR from the RACE reads. This sample has around 260,000 distinct CDR3 sequences, with roughly 8.9% found just once. The receptor comes from a woman in her forties with alopecia areata. Some clones in this sample may be carry-over from other donors' samples. Source: whole blood, taken in connection with sensitization to the hapten diphenylcyclopropenone (DPC). V and J are TRBV6-5 and TRBJ2-5, with 11 bases identical to TRBD1. The CDR3 DNA follows: TGTGCCAGCAGTTACTCTATCCGGGACAGGGGGATCAGGACCCAGTACTTC. Translating it yields CASSYSIRDRGIRTQYF.